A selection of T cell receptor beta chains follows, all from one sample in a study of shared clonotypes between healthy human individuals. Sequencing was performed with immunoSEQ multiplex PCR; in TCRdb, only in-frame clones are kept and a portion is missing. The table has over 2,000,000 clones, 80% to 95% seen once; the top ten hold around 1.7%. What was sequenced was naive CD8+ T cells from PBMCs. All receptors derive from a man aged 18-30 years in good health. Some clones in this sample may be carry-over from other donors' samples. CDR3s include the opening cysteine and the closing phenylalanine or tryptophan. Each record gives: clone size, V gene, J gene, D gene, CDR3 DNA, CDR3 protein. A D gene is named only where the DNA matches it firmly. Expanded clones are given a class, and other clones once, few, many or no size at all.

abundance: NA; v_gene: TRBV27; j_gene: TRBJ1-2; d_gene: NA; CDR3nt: TGTGCCAGCAGTCTTCAAGGGTATGGCTACACCTTC; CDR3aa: CASSLQGYGYTF
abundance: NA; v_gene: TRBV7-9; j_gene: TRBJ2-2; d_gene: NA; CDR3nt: TGTGCCAGCAGCTTATCATACGGAGGGACCGGGGAGCTGTTTTTT; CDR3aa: CASSLSYGGTGELFF
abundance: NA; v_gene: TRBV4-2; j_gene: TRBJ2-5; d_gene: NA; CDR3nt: TGTGCCAGCAGCCGATGGGGTGGGGCCCAAGAGACCCAGTACTTC; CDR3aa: CASSRWGGAQETQYF
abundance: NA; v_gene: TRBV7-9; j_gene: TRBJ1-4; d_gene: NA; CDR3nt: TGTGCCAGCACCCTAGGGCAGGGTAATGAAAAACTGTTTTTT; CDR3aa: CASTLGQGNEKLFF
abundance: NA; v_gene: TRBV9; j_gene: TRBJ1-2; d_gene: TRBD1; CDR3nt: TGTGCCAGCAGCCGGACAGGACGCTACACCTTC; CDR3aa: CASSRTGRYTF
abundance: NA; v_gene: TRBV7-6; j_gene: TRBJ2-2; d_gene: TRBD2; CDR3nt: TGTGCCAGCAGCTTAGGGCTTCGGGGGGCGAACACCGGGGAGCTGTTTTTT; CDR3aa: CASSLGLRGANTGELFF
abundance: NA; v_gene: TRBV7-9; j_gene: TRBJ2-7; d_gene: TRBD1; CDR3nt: TGTGCCAGCAGCACCCAGGGGGATTACGAGCAGTACTTC; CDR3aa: CASSTQGDYEQYF
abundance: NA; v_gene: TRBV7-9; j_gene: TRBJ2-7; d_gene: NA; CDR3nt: TGTGCCAGCAGCTTAGTTGAGGTACCTTACGAGCAGTACTTC; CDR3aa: CASSLVEVPYEQYF
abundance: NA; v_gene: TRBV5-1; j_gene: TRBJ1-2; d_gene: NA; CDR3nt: TGCGCCAGCAGCTTGTCTATTGCGACACCTAACTATGGCTACACCTTC; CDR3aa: CASSLSIATPNYGYTF
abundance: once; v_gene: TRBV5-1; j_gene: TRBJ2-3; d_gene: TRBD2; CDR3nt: TGCGCCAGCAGAGCGGGAGGGACAGATACGCAGTATTTT; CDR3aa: CASRAGGTDTQYF
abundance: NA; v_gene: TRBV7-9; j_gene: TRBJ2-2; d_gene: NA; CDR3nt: TGTGCCAGCAGCTTAGTTCTGGTGAGGGAAACCGGGGAGCTGTTTTTT; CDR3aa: CASSLVLVRETGELFF
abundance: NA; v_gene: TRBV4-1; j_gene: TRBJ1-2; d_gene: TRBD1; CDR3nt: TGCGCCAGCAGCCCAACAGGGGGCGATGGCTACACCTTC; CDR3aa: CASSPTGGDGYTF
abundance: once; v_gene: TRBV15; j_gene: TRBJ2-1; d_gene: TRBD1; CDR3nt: TGTGCCACCAGCAGAGTGATGTCAGGGGGCCCCTACAATGAGCAGTTCTTC; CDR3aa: CATSRVMSGGPYNEQFF
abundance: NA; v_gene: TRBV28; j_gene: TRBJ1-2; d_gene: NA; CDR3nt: TGTGCCAGCAGTACCCCCAACACCTTC; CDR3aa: CASSTPNTF
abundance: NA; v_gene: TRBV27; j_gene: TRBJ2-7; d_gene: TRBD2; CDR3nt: TGTGCCAGCAGCCCCGGACTAGCATCCGAGCAGTACTTC; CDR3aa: CASSPGLASEQYF
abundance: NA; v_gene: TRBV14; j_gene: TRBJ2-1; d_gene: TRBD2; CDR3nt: TGTGCCAGCAGCCTGCGACTAGCGGGAGGGCCGTGGGATGAGCAGTTCTTC; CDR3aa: CASSLRLAGGPWDEQFF
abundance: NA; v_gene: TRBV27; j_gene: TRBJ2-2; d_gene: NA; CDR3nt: TGTGCCAGCAGTGGGGGAAACGGGGCCGGGGAGCTGTTTTTT; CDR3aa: CASSGGNGAGELFF
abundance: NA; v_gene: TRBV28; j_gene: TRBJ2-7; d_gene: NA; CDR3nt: TGTGCCAGCAGTTTAAACGGCGAGAGCTCCTACGAGCAGTACTTC; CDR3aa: CASSLNGESSYEQYF
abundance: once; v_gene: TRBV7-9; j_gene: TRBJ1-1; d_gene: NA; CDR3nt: TGTGCCAGCAGCTTCGGCATACTGAACACTGAAGCTTTCTTT; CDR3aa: CASSFGILNTEAFF
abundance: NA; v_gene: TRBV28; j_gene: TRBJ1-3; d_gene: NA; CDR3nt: TGTGCCAGCAGTTTACCTGGGGCCTTCCCTGGAAACACCATATATTTT; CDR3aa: CASSLPGAFPGNTIYF
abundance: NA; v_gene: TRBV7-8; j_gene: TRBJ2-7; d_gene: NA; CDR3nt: TGTGCCAGCAGCCCCCCTACCAGCAGGACCTACGAGCAGTACTTC; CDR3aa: CASSPPTSRTYEQYF
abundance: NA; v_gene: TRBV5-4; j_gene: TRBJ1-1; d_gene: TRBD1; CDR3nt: TGTGCCAGCAGCTTTCGGGACAGGGGCTACACTGAAGCTTTCTTT; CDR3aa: CASSFRDRGYTEAFF
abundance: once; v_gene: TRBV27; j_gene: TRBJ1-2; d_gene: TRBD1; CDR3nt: TGTGCCAGCAGTTTGATCCGGGACAGCTTTAACTATGGCTACACCTTC; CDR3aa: CASSLIRDSFNYGYTF
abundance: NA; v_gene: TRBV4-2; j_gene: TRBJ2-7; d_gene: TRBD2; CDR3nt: TGTGCCAGCAGCCAAGGTGTGGGACTAGCGGGACAGGAGCAGTACTTC; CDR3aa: CASSQGVGLAGQEQYF
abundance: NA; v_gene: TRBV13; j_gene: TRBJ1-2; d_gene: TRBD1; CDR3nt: TGTGCCATTACCAATTTGGGACAGCCTGACTATGGCTACACCTTC; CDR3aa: CAITNLGQPDYGYTF
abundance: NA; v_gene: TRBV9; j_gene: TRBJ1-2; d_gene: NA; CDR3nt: TGTGCCAGCAGCCCGGGGGGTGTCGGTGGCTACACCTTC; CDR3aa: CASSPGGVGGYTF
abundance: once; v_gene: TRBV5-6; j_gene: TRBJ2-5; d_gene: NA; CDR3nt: TGTGCCAGCAGCTTGGTCGGAGTCCAAGAGACCCAGTACTTC; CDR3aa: CASSLVGVQETQYF
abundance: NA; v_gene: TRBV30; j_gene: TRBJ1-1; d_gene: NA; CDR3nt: TGTGCCTGGAGTAAACCGGGGCCAACTATGGAAGCTTTCTTT; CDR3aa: CAWSKPGPTMEAFF
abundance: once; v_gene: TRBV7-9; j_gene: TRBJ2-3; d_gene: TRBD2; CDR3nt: TGTGCCAGCAGCGAAAGAGAGCGGGAGAACACAGATACGCAGTATTTT; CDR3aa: CASSERERENTDTQYF
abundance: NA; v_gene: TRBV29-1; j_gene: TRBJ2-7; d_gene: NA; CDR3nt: TGCAGCGCCGAAACGGATTCCTACGAGCAGTACTTC; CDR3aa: CSAETDSYEQYF
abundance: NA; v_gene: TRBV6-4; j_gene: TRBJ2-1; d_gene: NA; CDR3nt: TGTGCCAGCAGTGACTCCGGGGTGGCGGGCTACAATGAGCAGTTCTTC; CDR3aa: CASSDSGVAGYNEQFF